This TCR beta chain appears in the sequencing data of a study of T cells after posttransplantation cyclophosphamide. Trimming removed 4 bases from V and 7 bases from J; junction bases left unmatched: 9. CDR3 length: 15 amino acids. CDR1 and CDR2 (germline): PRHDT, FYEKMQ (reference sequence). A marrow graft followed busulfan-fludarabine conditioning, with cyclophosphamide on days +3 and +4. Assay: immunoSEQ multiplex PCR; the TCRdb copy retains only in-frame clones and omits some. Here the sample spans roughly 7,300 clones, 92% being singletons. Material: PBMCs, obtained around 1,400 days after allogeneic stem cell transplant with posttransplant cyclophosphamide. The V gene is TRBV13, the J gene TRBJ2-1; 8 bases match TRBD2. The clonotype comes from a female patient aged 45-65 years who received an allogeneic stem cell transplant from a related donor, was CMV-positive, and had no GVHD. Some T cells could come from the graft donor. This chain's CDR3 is CASSSTSDWENEQFF. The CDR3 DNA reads TGTGCCAGCAGCTCGACTAGCGACTGGGAGAATGAGCAGTTCTTC. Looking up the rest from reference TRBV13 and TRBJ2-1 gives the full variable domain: AAGVIQSPRHLIKEKRETATLKCYPIPRHDTVYWYQQGPGQDPQFLISFYEKMQSDKGSIPDRFSAQQFSDYHSELNMSSLELGDSALYFCASSSTSDWENEQFFGPGTRLTVL.